This T cell receptor (beta chain) was captured in a study of human T cells and chemical hapten exposure. Across the study: TCR yields per sample varied, mainly owing to small pooled library volume differences.

At least ten counts were recorded for this clonotype. As yet, its antigen is unknown. Study-wide findings and caveats: TCRs whose frequency exceeded 1 in 1000 remained the same following DPC sensitization.

Total RNA was isolated from unfractionated whole blood. V was clipped by 4 bases and J by 4 bases, with 14 bases between them. The CDR3 has 14 amino acids. CDR1 and CDR2 from the germline V gene are SGHKS and YYEKEE (reference sequence). Library construction involved attaching unique molecular identifiers to individual cDNA molecules, which allowed quantitative, reproducible TCR counting. In TCRdb, the 5' RACE reads were re-called with MiXCR into one record per CDR3 protein. In the table there are 130,000 or so distinct CDR3 sequences, roughly 4% of which are singletons. The J gene is TRBJ1-2, the V gene TRBV5-5; possible D gene TRBD1, 5 bases. The TCR comes from a female donor in good health. The CDR3 DNA is TGTGCCAGCAGCCCGGGGGTTAAGAGCTATGGCTACACCTTC. The encoded protein is CASSPGVKSYGYTF.